This TCR beta chain was recorded in a study of T-cell memory formation after mild COVID-19. As for the study in general: Largely, TCR clusters stayed within a single donor.

Deletions cut 6 bases from V and 8 bases from J, with 19 bases between. CDR1 and CDR2 from the germline V gene are KGHSH and LQKENI. This CDR3 is built from 14 residues. TCRdb passed the 5' RACE reads through MiXCR, listing each CDR3 protein once. Here the sample spans 290,000 or so distinct CDR3 sequences, roughly 19% being singletons. This TCR derives from a young man who had mild COVID-19 (a few samples of this study predate the infection). Cell type and time point are not known. The sample consisted of PBMCs or a T cell subset sorted from them (not recorded which). The chain links TRBV18 to TRBJ1-2, with D unclear. Here the CDR3 DNA reads TGTGCCAGCTCCCACTACGGAAAAACAGAAGGCTACACCTTC. Its translation is CASSHYGKTEGYTF.